These T cell receptor beta chains were read from a single sample in a study of regulatory T cells in long-lasting Graves disease. TCRdb re-called the multiplex PCR reads through MiXCR, storing one row per CDR3 protein. Of about 470,000 distinct CDR3 sequences detected, roughly 20% appear once; the ten largest clones hold 6.5% to 8%. The sample in question was peripheral blood mononuclear cells (PBMCs), obtained when the disease was refractory, from a patient treated with antithyroid drugs. These receptors were obtained from a female donor with Graves disease. The CDR3 runs from the conserved cysteine through the conserved F or W. D genes are given only for firm matches. Clone size, where shown, is once, few, many, or a class for clones that have expanded.

abundance,d_gene,v_gene,j_gene,CDR3nt,CDR3aa
.,.,TRBV29-1,TRBJ1-3,TGCAGCGTCGACCCCGTGGGGACTGGAAACACCATATATTTT,CSVDPVGTGNTIYF
few,TRBD2,TRBV6-4,TRBJ2-7,TGTGCCAGCAGTGACGAGACTAGCGGGAGTATTTACGAGCAGTACTTC,CASSDETSGSIYEQYF
.,.,TRBV19,TRBJ1-2,TGTGCCTTACGGGACCTACTGAATCCAACTAACTATGGCTACACCTTC,CALRDLLNPTNYGYTF
many,TRBD1,TRBV11-2,TRBJ2-7,TGTGCCAGCAGCCCGGGACAGGGGACAACCTACGAGCAGTACTTC,CASSPGQGTTYEQYF
many,.,TRBV7-2,TRBJ1-2,TGTGCCAGCAGCTTAGCGACACCCTATGGCTACACCTTC,CASSLATPYGYTF
once,.,TRBV28,TRBJ2-3,TGTGCCAGCAGGGTGGCCGGGGGGACAGGTACGCAGTATTTT,CASRVAGGTGTQYF
.,.,TRBV5-8,TRBJ2-4,TGTGCCAGCAGCCTTGGGGGGAGCTCTTTAGCCAAAAACATTCAGTACTTC,CASSLGGSSLAKNIQYF
many,.,TRBV7-8,TRBJ2-1,TGTGCCAGCAGCCCGGGGTTTAGCGATGAGCAGTTCTTC,CASSPGFSDEQFF
.,TRBD2,TRBV12-5,TRBJ2-1,TGTGCTAGTGCAGTAGCGGGAGGATCCTACAATGAGCAGTTCTTC,CASAVAGGSYNEQFF
many,.,TRBV30,TRBJ1-1,TGTGCGTCCAGGGACCGCACTGAAGCTTTCTTT,CASRDRTEAFF
few,.,TRBV7-6,TRBJ2-2,TGTGCCAGCAGCTTACTGGGGGATCCCGGGGAGCTGTTTTTT,CASSLLGDPGELFF
many,.,TRBV3-1,TRBJ2-5,TGTGCCAGCAGCCAAGGATTTGGGGGGACCCAGTACTTC,CASSQGFGGTQYF
.,.,TRBV5-1,TRBJ2-1,TGCGCCAGCAGCTTGGTCGACGGGAGTAGGAATGAGCAGTTCTTC,CASSLVDGSRNEQFF
.,.,TRBV9,TRBJ2-2,TGTGCCAGCAGCGTAACTGGCGGGGAGCTGTTTTTT,CASSVTGGELFF
many,TRBD1,TRBV2,TRBJ1-5,TGTGCCAGCAGTGATGGGGGACAGGGGACCAGTCAGCCCCAGCATTTT,CASSDGGQGTSQPQHF
many,.,TRBV27,TRBJ1-2,TGTGCCAGCAGTTTATCTGGTACTAACTATGGCTACACCTTC,CASSLSGTNYGYTF
.,TRBD1,TRBV20-1,TRBJ2-7,TGCAGCTCCCGGGACAGGGGATACGAGCAGTACTTC,CSSRDRGYEQYF
many,TRBD2,TRBV20-1,TRBJ2-7,TGCAGTGCACAGACTAGCGCCTACGAGCAGTACTTC,CSAQTSAYEQYF
few,.,TRBV6-2/TRBV6-3,TRBJ2-7,TGTGCCAGCAGTTACCAAGACTACGAGCAGTACTTC,CASSYQDYEQYF
.,TRBD1,TRBV29-1,TRBJ2-1,TGCAGCGTTGAAGGACAGGGGGCTTCCTGGGTAAATGAGCAGTTCTTC,CSVEGQGASWVNEQFF
.,.,TRBV5-8,TRBJ1-1,TGTGCCAGCAGCTTCGGACTTACCTTTGGAGCTTTCTTT,CASSFGLTFGAFF
.,.,TRBV20-1,TRBJ1-4,TGCAGTGCTAGTGCACCCGAACAGGGCGGGTTGGAAAAACTGTTTTTT,CSASAPEQGGLEKLFF
.,TRBD1,TRBV29-1,TRBJ1-1,TGCAGCGGACAGGGGATCCAAATGAACACTGAAGCTTTCTTT,CSGQGIQMNTEAFF
few,TRBD2,TRBV9,TRBJ2-5,TGTGCCAGCAGCGTCAGCAGCATTGTGGGGACTACCGACCAAGAGACCCAGTACTTC,CASSVSSIVGTTDQETQYF
.,.,TRBV7-2,TRBJ1-2,TGTGCCAGCAGCCTACCCAGGGTACCCAATGGCTACACCTTC,CASSLPRVPNGYTF
.,.,TRBV6-1,TRBJ2-3,TGTGCCAGCAGGTTGACAAGGTCCCTAGATACGCAGTATTTT,CASRLTRSLDTQYF
many,.,TRBV6-1,TRBJ1-2,TGTGCCAGCAGTGAAGACGGAAACTATGGCTACACCTTC,CASSEDGNYGYTF
many,.,TRBV12-3/TRBV12-4,TRBJ2-3,TGTGCCAGCAGTTTAGTCACAGATACGCAGTATTTT,CASSLVTDTQYF
many,TRBD2,TRBV28,TRBJ2-5,TGTGCCAGCAGTTTAGGGCTAGCGGGACCGCAAGAGACCCAGTACTTC,CASSLGLAGPQETQYF
many,TRBD1,TRBV28,TRBJ1-5,TGTGCCAGCAGTCGGGACAGGGGCGTTCAGCCCCAGCATTTT,CASSRDRGVQPQHF
.,.,TRBV3-2,TRBJ2-3,TGTGCCAGCAGCTCACTGGCACAGGGGGATACTCGCACAGATACGCAGTATTTT,CASSSLAQGDTRTDTQYF
.,.,TRBV20-1,TRBJ2-7,TGCAGTGCCAAGGGACTGCACTCCTACGAGCAGTACTTC,CSAKGLHSYEQYF
.,.,TRBV29-1,TRBJ2-2,TGCAGCGTTGAAAGCAGGGTGCCCGGGGAGCTGTTTTTT,CSVESRVPGELFF
.,TRBD2,TRBV19,TRBJ2-3,TGTGCCAGTAGGGACGGCGGGAGGACGCAGTATTTT,CASRDGGRTQYF
once,TRBD2,TRBV28,TRBJ2-1,TGTGCCAGCAGTTCCCGGTGGACTAGCGGGAGTAGGGTGTCCTACAATGAGCAGTTCTTC,CASSSRWTSGSRVSYNEQFF
.,TRBD1,TRBV4-1,TRBJ2-2,TGCGCCAGCTCTGGGACAGATATGTCCGGGGAGCTGTTTTTT,CASSGTDMSGELFF
many,.,TRBV29-1,TRBJ2-7,TGCAGCGTCCACCTAGCGCTGAGCTCCTACGAGCAGTACTTC,CSVHLALSSYEQYF
few,.,TRBV7-9,TRBJ2-7,TGTGCCAGCACCTTAAGGGGGAAAAGTCCCAACGAGCAGTACTTC,CASTLRGKSPNEQYF
few,TRBD1,TRBV10-3,TRBJ2-7,TGTGCCATCAGCTTGACAGGGGGCGACTCCTACGAGCAGTACTTC,CAISLTGGDSYEQYF
many,.,TRBV2,TRBJ2-7,TGTGCCAGCTGGGGAAGCGGAAACCCATACGAGCAGTACTTC,CASWGSGNPYEQYF
.,.,TRBV28,TRBJ2-2,TGTGCCAGCAGGGGGGAGGTCACCGGGGAGCTGTTTTTT,CASRGEVTGELFF
.,TRBD2,TRBV7-9,TRBJ2-2,TGTGCCAGCAGCTCAACAGGGGTTGGACTAGCGGCGAACACCGGGGAGCTGTTTTTT,CASSSTGVGLAANTGELFF
.,.,TRBV5-1,TRBJ1-1,TGCGCCAGCCGACGGACAGCCGACACTGAAGCTTTCTTT,CASRRTADTEAFF